This is a list of T cell receptor beta chains from one sample in a study of blood T cell repertoires in COVID-19. Profiled with immunoSEQ multiplex PCR; TCRdb holds only in-frame clones, not every one. Among about 200,000 clones listed, roughly 89% were seen once. The source material was peripheral blood. Receptors originate from a man aged 60 to 75 who had recovered from COVID-19. Each CDR3 is given with its conserved first and last residue. Each record gives: clone size, V gene, J gene, CDR3 protein. Clone size is given for some rows only: seen once, a few or many times, or a class if the clone is expanded.

abundance: NA
v_gene: TRBV7-8
j_gene: TRBJ2-7
CDR3aa: CASSLGQGGTSEQYF

abundance: NA
v_gene: TRBV6-5
j_gene: TRBJ2-2
CDR3aa: CASSRTSGGNGELFF

abundance: NA
v_gene: TRBV2
j_gene: TRBJ2-7
CDR3aa: CASSALAVTYEQYF

abundance: NA
v_gene: TRBV20-1
j_gene: TRBJ2-2
CDR3aa: CSASTSGRVWTGELFF

abundance: NA
v_gene: TRBV19
j_gene: TRBJ1-6
CDR3aa: CASRDRGGSPLHF

abundance: few
v_gene: TRBV27
j_gene: TRBJ2-2
CDR3aa: CASTDLAGGRTGELFF

abundance: NA
v_gene: TRBV11-2
j_gene: TRBJ2-7
CDR3aa: CASSLDQPRNEQYF

abundance: NA
v_gene: TRBV6-5
j_gene: TRBJ2-4
CDR3aa: CASSYSRAWGDDIQYF

abundance: NA
v_gene: TRBV11-3
j_gene: TRBJ2-7
CDR3aa: CASSRGGDYEQYF

abundance: NA
v_gene: TRBV3-1/TRBV3-2
j_gene: TRBJ2-7
CDR3aa: CASSQEGTGNEQYF

abundance: once
v_gene: TRBV27
j_gene: TRBJ2-4
CDR3aa: CASTPRRELAKNIQYF

abundance: NA
v_gene: TRBV5-1
j_gene: TRBJ2-5
CDR3aa: CASSSPQRGAQETQYF

abundance: NA
v_gene: TRBV5-4
j_gene: TRBJ2-4
CDR3aa: CASRTYGENIQYF

abundance: NA
v_gene: TRBV28
j_gene: TRBJ1-2
CDR3aa: CASIRAGQGYTF

abundance: NA
v_gene: TRBV7-9
j_gene: TRBJ1-4
CDR3aa: CASTINPREKLFF

abundance: NA
v_gene: TRBV11-2
j_gene: TRBJ2-7
CDR3aa: CASSLVSGQAGYEQYF

abundance: NA
v_gene: TRBV30
j_gene: TRBJ2-3
CDR3aa: CAWSVLNSYSTDTQYF

abundance: NA
v_gene: TRBV27
j_gene: TRBJ2-2
CDR3aa: CATQQRGTSGRANTGELFF

abundance: NA
v_gene: TRBV7-8
j_gene: TRBJ2-1
CDR3aa: CASSLGETRDEQFF

abundance: NA
v_gene: TRBV5-1
j_gene: TRBJ2-7
CDR3aa: CASSLVGFSDEQYF

abundance: NA
v_gene: TRBV7-9
j_gene: TRBJ1-1
CDR3aa: CASSFPIQGVVDLNTEAFF

abundance: NA
v_gene: TRBV5-1
j_gene: TRBJ1-2
CDR3aa: CASSQGSSRTGLINWQYGYTF

abundance: once
v_gene: TRBV29-1
j_gene: TRBJ2-2
CDR3aa: CSSRTGTAGELFF

abundance: NA
v_gene: TRBV7-9
j_gene: TRBJ2-1
CDR3aa: CASSLATSGSTYNEQFF

abundance: NA
v_gene: TRBV7-2
j_gene: TRBJ1-1
CDR3aa: CASSLVSGTGGTEAFF